The text below deals with one T cell receptor beta chain. Authors' processing steps: By means of reference gene primer amplification, nucleated cell counts were estimated. Sequencing was performed with immunoSEQ multiplex PCR; in TCRdb, only in-frame clones are kept and a portion is missing. The V and J calls and the clone size are those of that table, but D and trimming were determined from the DNA. The data show about 250,000 clones, approximately 80% seen once. V was clipped by 7 bases and J by 3 bases, with 13 bases between them. Germline V lookup: CDR1 LNHDA, CDR2 SQIVND (reference sequence). The CDR3 has 14 residues. The data were taken from a study of blood T cell repertoires in COVID-19. Study-wide context: The analysed material was cDNA or gDNA that came from T cells, B-cell-depleted T cells, or PBMCs.

V usage is TRBV19 and J usage is TRBJ2-1, with a tentative D call TRBD2 (6 bases). This TCR derives from a woman in her forties with active or convalescent COVID-19. Specimen: peripheral blood. The CDR3 region is CASIPEGHYNEQFF. CDR3 sequence (DNA): TGTGCCAGTATCCCGGAGGGCCACTACAATGAGCAGTTCTTC. The full variable domain, with the rest looked up from reference TRBV19 and TRBJ2-1, is DGGITQSPKYLFRKEGQNVTLSCEQNLNHDAMYWYRQDPGQGLRLIYYSQIVNDFQKGDIAEGYSVSREKKESFPLTVTSAQKNPTAFYLCASIPEGHYNEQFFGPGTRLTVL.